Included here is one T cell receptor (beta chain) sequence, with context. The antigen is undetermined. Primers: 60 Vbeta forward and 13 Jbeta reverse. Sequencing used immunoSEQ multiplex PCR; TCRdb keeps in-frame clones, though not all of them. The sample lists over 75,000 clones; approximately 86% were seen once. CDR3 length: 15 amino acids. Germline CDR1 is MDHEN and CDR2 is SYDVKM. V lost 5 bases to trimming and J lost 4 bases; unmatched junction nucleotides: 7. The sample belongs to a study of cytomegalovirus exposure and HLA in healthy donors. Across the study: Among the approximately 430 donors who were genotyped, approximately 83% fell in the genetic ancestry cluster that is associated with self-reported Caucasian donors.

Study conclusions and caveats: Accurate HLA-A and HLA-B prediction from TCR beta sequences was reported for most subjects. A few CMV-associated chains proved CMV antigen-specific in vitro. Presence/absence analyses took donor sequencing depth as roughly uniform.

The chain carries TRBV28 and TRBJ2-1; 8 bases map to TRBD2. The sequence came from a man aged 25 to 40 in good health and CMV-seropositive. Sequenced: PBMCs. DNA for the CDR3: TGTGCCAGCAGTCCTCCGGGACTAGAATACAATGAGCAGTTCTTC. It is translated as CASSPPGLEYNEQFF.